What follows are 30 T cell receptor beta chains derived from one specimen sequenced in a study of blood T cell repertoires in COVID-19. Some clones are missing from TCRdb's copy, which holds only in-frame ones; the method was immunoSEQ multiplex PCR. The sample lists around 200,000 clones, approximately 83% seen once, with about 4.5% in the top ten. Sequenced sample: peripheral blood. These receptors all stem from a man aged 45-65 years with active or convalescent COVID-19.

The chain's CDR3 is CASSLAQMADTQYF. The CDR3 region has the DNA TGTGCCAGTAGTTTGGCACAGATGGCGGATACGCAGTATTTT. The chain employs TRBV19 and TRBJ2-3; D remains ambiguous. CDR1 is LNHDA and CDR2 is SQIVND in the germline V gene (reference sequence). Trimming cost V 5 bases and J 6 bases, with 15 bases left between them. The CDR3 totals 14 residues.

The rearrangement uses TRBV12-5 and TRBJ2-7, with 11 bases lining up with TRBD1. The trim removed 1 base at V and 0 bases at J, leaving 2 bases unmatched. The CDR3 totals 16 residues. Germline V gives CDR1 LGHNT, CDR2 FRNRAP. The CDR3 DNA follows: TGTGCTAGTGGTTTGGGGACAGGGGGCACCTCCTACGAGCAGTACTTC. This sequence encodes CASGLGTGGTSYEQYF.

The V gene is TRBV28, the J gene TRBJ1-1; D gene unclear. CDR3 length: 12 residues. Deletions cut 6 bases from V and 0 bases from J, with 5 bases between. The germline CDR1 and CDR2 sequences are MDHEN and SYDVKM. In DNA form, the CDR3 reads TGTGCCAGCAGCCTAATGAACACTGAAGCTTTCTTT. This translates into CASSLMNTEAFF.

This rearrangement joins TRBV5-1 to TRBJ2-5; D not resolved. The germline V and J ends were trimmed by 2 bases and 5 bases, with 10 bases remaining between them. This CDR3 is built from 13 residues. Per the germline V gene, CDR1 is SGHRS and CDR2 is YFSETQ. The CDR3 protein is CASSLGSMETQYF. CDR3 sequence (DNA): TGCGCCAGCAGCTTAGGTAGCATGGAGACCCAGTACTTC.

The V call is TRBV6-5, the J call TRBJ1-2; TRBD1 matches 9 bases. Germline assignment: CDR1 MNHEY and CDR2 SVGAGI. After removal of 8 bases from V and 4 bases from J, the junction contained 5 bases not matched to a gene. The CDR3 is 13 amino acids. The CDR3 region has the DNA TGTGCCAGCTCCGACAGGGGGGGCTATGGCTACACCTTC. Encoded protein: CASSDRGGYGYTF.

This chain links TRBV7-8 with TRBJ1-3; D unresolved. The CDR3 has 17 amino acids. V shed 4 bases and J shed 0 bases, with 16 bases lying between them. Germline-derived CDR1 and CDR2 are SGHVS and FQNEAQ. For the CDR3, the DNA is TGTGCCAGCAGCTCACTTAGGAGTTTGCGCTCTGGAAACACCATATATTTT. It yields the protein CASSSLRSLRSGNTIYF.

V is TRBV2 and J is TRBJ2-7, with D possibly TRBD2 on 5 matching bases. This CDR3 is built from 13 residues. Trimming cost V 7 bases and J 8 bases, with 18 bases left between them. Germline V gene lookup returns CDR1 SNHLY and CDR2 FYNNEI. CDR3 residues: CASNKAMTTQQYF. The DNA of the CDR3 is TGTGCCAGCAATAAAGCTATGACTACGCAGCAGTACTTC. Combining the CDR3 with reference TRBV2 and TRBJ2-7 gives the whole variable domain EPEVTQTPSHQVTQMGQEVILRCVPISNHLYFYWYRQILGQKVEFLVSFYNNEISEKSEIFDDQFSVERPDGSNFTLKIRSTKLEDSAMYFCASNKAMTTQQYFGPGTRLTVT.

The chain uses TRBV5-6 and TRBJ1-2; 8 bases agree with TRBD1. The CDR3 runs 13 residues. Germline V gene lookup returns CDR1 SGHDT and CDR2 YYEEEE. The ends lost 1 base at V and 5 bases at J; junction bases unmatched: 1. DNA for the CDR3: TGTGCCAGCAGCTTGAACAGGGGGTATGGCTACACCTTC. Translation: CASSLNRGYGYTF.

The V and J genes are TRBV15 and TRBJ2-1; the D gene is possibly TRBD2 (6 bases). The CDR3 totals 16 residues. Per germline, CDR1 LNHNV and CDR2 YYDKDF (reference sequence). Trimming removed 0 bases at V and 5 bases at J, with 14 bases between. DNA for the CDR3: TGTGCCACCAGCAGAGATAAAGGGACTCAGGACAATGAGCAGTTCTTC. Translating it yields CATSRDKGTQDNEQFF. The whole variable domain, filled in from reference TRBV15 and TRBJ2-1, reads DAMVIQNPRYQVTQFGKPVTLSCSQTLNHNVMYWYQQKSSQAPKLLFHYYDKDFNNEADTPDNFQSRRPNTSFCFLDIRSPGLGDTAMYLCATSRDKGTQDNEQFFGPGTRLTVL.

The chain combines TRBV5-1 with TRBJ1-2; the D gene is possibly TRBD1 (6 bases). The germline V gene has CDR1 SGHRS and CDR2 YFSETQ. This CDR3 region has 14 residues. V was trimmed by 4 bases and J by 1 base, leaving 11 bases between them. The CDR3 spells CASSPDSLNYGYTF. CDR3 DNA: TGCGCCAGCAGCCCGGACAGTCTTAACTATGGCTACACCTTC.

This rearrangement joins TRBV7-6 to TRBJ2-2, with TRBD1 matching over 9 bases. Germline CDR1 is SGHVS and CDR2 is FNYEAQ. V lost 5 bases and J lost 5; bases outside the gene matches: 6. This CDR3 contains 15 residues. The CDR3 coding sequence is TGTGCCAGCAGCCCGAACAGGGGGCAAACCGGGGAGCTGTTTTTT. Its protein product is CASSPNRGQTGELFF.

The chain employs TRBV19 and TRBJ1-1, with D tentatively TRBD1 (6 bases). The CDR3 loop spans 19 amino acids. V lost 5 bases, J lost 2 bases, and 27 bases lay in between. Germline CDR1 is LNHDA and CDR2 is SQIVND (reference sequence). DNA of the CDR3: TGTGCCAGTAGTCTCAGGCGGACAGAGCCGAGTAAGCGAAACACTGAAGCTTTCTTT. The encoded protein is CASSLRRTEPSKRNTEAFF.

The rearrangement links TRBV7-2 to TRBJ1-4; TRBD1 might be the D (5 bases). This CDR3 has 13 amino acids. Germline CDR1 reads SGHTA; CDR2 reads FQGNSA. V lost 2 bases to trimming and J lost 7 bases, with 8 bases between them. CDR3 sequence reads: CASSLNRLEKLFF. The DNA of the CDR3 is TGTGCCAGCAGCTTAAACAGGCTTGAAAAACTGTTTTTT. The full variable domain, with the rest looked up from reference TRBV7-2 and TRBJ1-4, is GAGVSQSPSNKVTEKGKDVELRCDPISGHTALYWYRQSLGQGLEFLIYFQGNSAPDKSGLPSDRFSAERTGGSVSTLTIQRTQQEDSAVYLCASSLNRLEKLFFGSGTQLSVL.

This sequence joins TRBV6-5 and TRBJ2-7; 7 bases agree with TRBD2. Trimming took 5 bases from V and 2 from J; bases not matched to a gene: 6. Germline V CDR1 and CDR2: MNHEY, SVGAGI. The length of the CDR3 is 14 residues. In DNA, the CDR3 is TGTGCCAGCAGTAATGGACGGGGGGCCTACGAGCAGTACTTC. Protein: CASSNGRGAYEQYF.

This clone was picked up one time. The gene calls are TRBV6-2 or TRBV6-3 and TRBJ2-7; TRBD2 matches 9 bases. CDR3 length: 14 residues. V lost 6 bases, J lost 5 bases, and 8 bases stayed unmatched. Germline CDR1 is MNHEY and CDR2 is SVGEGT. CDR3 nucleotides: TGTGCCAGCAGCCCCAGCGGGGGGCCCAACGAGCAGTACTTC. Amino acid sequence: CASSPSGGPNEQYF.

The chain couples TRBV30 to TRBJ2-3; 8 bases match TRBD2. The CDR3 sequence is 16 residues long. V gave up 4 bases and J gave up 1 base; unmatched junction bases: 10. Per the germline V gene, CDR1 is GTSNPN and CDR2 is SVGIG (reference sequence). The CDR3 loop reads CAWTVGSGGRTDTQYF. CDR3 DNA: TGTGCCTGGACCGTAGGGAGCGGGGGCCGCACAGATACGCAGTATTTT. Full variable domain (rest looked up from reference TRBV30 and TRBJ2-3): SQTIHQWPATLVQPVGSPLSLECTVEGTSNPNLYWYRQAAGRGLQLLFYSVGIGQISSEVPQNLSASRPQDRQFILSSKKLLLSDSGFYLCAWTVGSGGRTDTQYFGPGTRLTVL.

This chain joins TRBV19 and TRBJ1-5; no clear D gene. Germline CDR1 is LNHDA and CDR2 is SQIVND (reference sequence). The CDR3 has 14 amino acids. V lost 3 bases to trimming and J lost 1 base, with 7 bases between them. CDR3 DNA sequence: TGTGCCAGTAGTATCAGGCCGAGCAATCAGCCCCAGCATTTT. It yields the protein CASSIRPSNQPQHF.

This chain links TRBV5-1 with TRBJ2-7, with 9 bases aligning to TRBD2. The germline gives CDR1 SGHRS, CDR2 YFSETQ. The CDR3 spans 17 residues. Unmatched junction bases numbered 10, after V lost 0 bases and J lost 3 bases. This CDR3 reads CASSLAGSRGGLYEQYF. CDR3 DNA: TGCGCCAGCAGCTTGGCCGGTTCGCGGGGGGGCCTCTACGAGCAGTACTTC. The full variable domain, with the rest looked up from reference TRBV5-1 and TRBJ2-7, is KAGVTQTPRYLIKTRGQQVTLSCSPISGHRSVSWYQQTPGQGLQFLFEYFSETQRNKGNFPGRFSGRQFSNSRSEMNVSTLELGDSALYLCASSLAGSRGGLYEQYFGPGTRLTVT.

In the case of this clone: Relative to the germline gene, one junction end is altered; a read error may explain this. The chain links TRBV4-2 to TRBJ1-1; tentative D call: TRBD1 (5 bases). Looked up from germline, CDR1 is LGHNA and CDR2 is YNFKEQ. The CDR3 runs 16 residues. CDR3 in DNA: TGTGCCAGCAGCGAAGATGACCCCAGGGTGAACACTGAAGCTTTCTTT. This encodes CASSEDDPRVNTEAFF.

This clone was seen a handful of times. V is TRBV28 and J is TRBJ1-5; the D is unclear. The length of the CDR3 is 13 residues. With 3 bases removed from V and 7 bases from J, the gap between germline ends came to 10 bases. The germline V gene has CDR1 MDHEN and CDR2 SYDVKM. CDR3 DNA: TGTGCCAGCAGTTTGGTGGTGGCCCAGCCCCAGCATTTT. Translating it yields CASSLVVAQPQHF. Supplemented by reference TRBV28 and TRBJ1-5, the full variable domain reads DVKVTQSSRYLVKRTGEKVFLECVQDMDHENMFWYRQDPGLGLRLIYFSYDVKMKEKGDIPEGYSVSREKKERFSLILESASTNQTSMYLCASSLVVAQPQHFGDGTRLSIL.

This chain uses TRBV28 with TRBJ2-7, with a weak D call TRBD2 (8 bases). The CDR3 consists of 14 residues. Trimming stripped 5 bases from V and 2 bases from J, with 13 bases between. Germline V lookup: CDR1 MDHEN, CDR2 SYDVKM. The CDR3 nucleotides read TGTGCCAGCAGTATAGCGGGACAGACCTACGAGCAGTACTTC. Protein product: CASSIAGQTYEQYF.

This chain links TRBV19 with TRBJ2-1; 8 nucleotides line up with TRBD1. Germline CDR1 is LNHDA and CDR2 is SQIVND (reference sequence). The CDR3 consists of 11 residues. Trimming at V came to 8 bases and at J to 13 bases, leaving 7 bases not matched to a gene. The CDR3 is CASERTGIQFF. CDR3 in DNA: TGTGCCAGTGAGAGGACAGGGATACAGTTCTTC.

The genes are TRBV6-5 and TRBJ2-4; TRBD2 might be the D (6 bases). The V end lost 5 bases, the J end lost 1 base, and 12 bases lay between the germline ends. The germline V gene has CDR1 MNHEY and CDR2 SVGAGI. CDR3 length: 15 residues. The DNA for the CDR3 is TGTGCCAGCAGTCAGGACGGGGGTGCCAAAAACATTCAGTACTTC. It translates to CASSQDGGAKNIQYF.

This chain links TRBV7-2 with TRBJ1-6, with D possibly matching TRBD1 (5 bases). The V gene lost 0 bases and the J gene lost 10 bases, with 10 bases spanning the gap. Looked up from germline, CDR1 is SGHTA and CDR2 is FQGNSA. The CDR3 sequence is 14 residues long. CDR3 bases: TGTGCCAGCAGCTTAGCACCTAGACAGTCACCCCTCCACTTT. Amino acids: CASSLAPRQSPLHF.

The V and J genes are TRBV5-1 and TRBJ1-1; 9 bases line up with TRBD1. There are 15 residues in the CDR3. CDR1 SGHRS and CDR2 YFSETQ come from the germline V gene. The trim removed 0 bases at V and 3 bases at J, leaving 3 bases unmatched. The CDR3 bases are TGCGCCAGCAGCTTGGCGGGGACAGGGCACACTGAAGCTTTCTTT. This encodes CASSLAGTGHTEAFF.

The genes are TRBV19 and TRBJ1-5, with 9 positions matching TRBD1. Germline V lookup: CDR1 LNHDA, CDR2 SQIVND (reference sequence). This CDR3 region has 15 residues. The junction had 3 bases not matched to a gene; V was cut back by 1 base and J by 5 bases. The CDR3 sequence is CASSIADRGYQPQHF. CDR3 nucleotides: TGTGCCAGTAGTATAGCCGACAGGGGGTATCAGCCCCAGCATTTT.

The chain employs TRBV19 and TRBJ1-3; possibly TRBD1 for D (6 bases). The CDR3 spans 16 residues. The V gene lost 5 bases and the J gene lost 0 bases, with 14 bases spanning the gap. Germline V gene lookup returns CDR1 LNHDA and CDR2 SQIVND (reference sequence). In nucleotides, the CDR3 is TGTGCCAGTAGTCTCTCAGGGGATTCCTCTGGAAACACCATATATTTT. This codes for CASSLSGDSSGNTIYF.

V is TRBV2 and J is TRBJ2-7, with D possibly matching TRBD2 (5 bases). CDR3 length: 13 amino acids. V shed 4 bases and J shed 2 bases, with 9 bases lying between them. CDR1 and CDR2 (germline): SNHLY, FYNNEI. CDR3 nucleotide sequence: TGTGCCAGCAGTGGGGAGATCACCTACGAGCAGTACTTC. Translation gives CASSGEITYEQYF.

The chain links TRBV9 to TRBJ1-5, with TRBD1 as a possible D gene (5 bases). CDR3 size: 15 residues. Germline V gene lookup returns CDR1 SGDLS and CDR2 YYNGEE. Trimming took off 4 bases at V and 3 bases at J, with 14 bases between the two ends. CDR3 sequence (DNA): TGTGCCAGCAGCCCTAGTGGGGACTTCAATCAGCCCCAGCATTTT. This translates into CASSPSGDFNQPQHF.

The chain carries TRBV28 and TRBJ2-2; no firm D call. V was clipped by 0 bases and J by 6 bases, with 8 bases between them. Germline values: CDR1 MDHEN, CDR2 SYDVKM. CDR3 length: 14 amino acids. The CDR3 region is CASSLWYGPGELFF. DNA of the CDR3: TGTGCCAGCAGTTTATGGTATGGCCCCGGGGAGCTGTTTTTT.